This TCR beta chain was profiled in a study of T cell responses to AZD1222 COVID-19 vaccine. Study conclusions and caveats: Close to half of all spike-specific TCRs reportedly target regions of the variants that are unmutated. The donor group comprised mostly white British people and more females; the analysis possibly underestimated clonal diversity.

Sequenced by immunoSEQ multiplex PCR; TCRdb stores in-frame clones only, minus some. Seen here are 100,000 to 150,000 clones, 75% to 90% observed once, and the top ten hold roughly 4.4%. Notes on this clone: Its antigen is not known.

The material sequenced was peripheral blood, taken 28 days after the second AZD1222 dose. The sequence came from an adult who received the AZD1222 COVID-19 vaccine.

The CDR3 coding sequence is TGTGCCAGTAGTGACCGCGGGACAGGCTGGGGTGACTATGGCTACACCTTC. Translation gives CASSDRGTGWGDYGYTF. This chain uses TRBV19 with TRBJ1-2, with 8 bases aligning to TRBD1. Looked up from germline, CDR1 is LNHDA and CDR2 is SQIVND (reference sequence). V shed 5 bases, J shed 3 bases, and the junction held 14 bases outside the gene matches. This CDR3 comprises 17 residues.